This is a list of T cell receptor beta chains from one sample in a study of CD8 T cells in ankylosing spondylitis. TCRdb analysed the 5' RACE reads with MiXCR anew, one entry per CDR3 protein. The sample lists a few hundred thousand distinct CDR3 sequences; 6.5% to 10% were seen once. The specimen sequenced was blood, either unsorted or a sorted T cell fraction (not recorded which). Source of these receptors: a male donor with ankylosing spondylitis. Each CDR3 is given with its conserved first and last residue. A D gene is named only where the DNA matches it firmly. Part of the rows lack a size; the others show once, few, many or a class for expanded clones.

J: TRBJ1-1
D: -
V: TRBV5-6
size: -
CDR3: CASSLDGARDIVIVGTPTEAFF
DNA: TGTGCCAGCAGCTTGGACGGGGCCAGAGACATCGTAATTGTCGGTACTCCCACTGAAGCTTTCTTT

J: TRBJ2-1
D: TRBD2
V: TRBV4-2
size: many
CDR3: CASSPRTSGSLGNEQFF
DNA: TGTGCCAGCAGCCCCCGGACTAGCGGGAGTCTCGGTAATGAGCAGTTCTTC

J: TRBJ1-2
D: -
V: TRBV4-2
size: -
CDR3: CASSQVRSGPYTF
DNA: TGTGCCAGCAGCCAGGTGAGGTCGGGGCCATACACCTTC

J: TRBJ2-7
D: -
V: TRBV2
size: -
CDR3: CASSVGARYEQYF
DNA: TGTGCCAGCAGTGTTGGGGCAAGGTACGAGCAGTACTTC

J: TRBJ2-7
D: -
V: TRBV30
size: few
CDR3: CAWSLRTYEQYF
DNA: TGTGCCTGGAGCCTACGAACCTACGAGCAGTACTTC

J: TRBJ2-7
D: -
V: TRBV4-1
size: -
CDR3: CASSQDPGHEQYF
DNA: TGCGCCAGCAGCCAAGATCCGGGGCACGAGCAGTACTTC

J: TRBJ2-1
D: TRBD2
V: TRBV6-2/TRBV6-3
size: few
CDR3: CASSYPLAGTSSDEQFF
DNA: TGTGCCAGCAGTTACCCCCTAGCGGGAACCTCTAGCGATGAGCAGTTCTTC

J: TRBJ2-4
D: -
V: TRBV6-2/TRBV6-3
size: many
CDR3: CAISTDPKNIQYF
DNA: TGTGCCATTTCGACAGATCCTAAAAACATTCAGTACTTC

J: TRBJ2-3
D: -
V: TRBV6-2/TRBV6-3
size: few
CDR3: CASSSTPRSQYF
DNA: TGTGCCAGCAGTTCAACACCCCGATCGCAGTATTTT

J: TRBJ2-1
D: TRBD2
V: TRBV20-1
size: many
CDR3: CSAKGGSSNEQFF
DNA: TGCAGTGCTAAAGGCGGGAGTAGCAATGAGCAGTTCTTC

J: TRBJ2-1
D: TRBD2
V: TRBV7-3
size: few
CDR3: CASSPTSGSQYEQFF
DNA: TGTGCCAGCAGCCCTACTAGCGGGAGTCAGTATGAGCAGTTCTTC

J: TRBJ2-5
D: TRBD1
V: TRBV25-1
size: few
CDR3: CASSEYGDSQETQYF
DNA: TGTGCCAGCAGTGAATATGGGGACAGCCAAGAGACCCAGTACTTC

J: TRBJ2-1
D: -
V: TRBV7-8
size: -
CDR3: CASSFTKFGGGGDNKGQFF
DNA: TGTGCCAGCAGCTTTACTAAATTCGGGGGCGGGGGCGATAATAAAGGGCAGTTCTTC

J: TRBJ2-7
D: -
V: TRBV10-1
size: -
CDR3: CATVHQGWQYF
DNA: TGCGCCACGGTGCACCAGGGGTGGCAGTACTTC

J: TRBJ2-4
D: -
V: TRBV12-3/TRBV12-4
size: many
CDR3: CASSPTRDIQYF
DNA: TGTGCCAGCAGTCCTACGCGGGACATTCAGTACTTC

J: TRBJ2-2
D: TRBD2
V: TRBV4-1
size: few
CDR3: CASSQELAGALTGELFF
DNA: TGCGCCAGCAGCCAAGAATTAGCGGGAGCTCTCACCGGGGAGCTGTTTTTT

J: TRBJ2-1
D: -
V: TRBV7-3
size: few
CDR3: CASSPAGREQFF
DNA: TGTGCCAGCAGCCCCGCGGGACGGGAGCAGTTCTTC

J: TRBJ1-1
D: -
V: TRBV20-1
size: -
CDR3: CSARATGFYSEAFF
DNA: TGCAGTGCTAGAGCTACAGGTTTTTATTCTGAAGCTTTCTTT

J: TRBJ2-7
D: -
V: TRBV20-1
size: many
CDR3: CSARDYRTAYEQYF
DNA: TGCAGTGCTAGAGATTACAGGACGGCCTACGAGCAGTACTTC

J: TRBJ1-3
D: -
V: TRBV19
size: few
CDR3: CASAVGQSSGNTIYF
DNA: TGTGCCAGTGCAGTCGGACAGAGCTCTGGAAACACCATATATTTT

J: TRBJ2-1
D: TRBD2
V: TRBV5-1
size: many
CDR3: CASSIAGGPTYNEQFF
DNA: TGCGCCAGCAGTATAGCGGGAGGCCCCACCTACAATGAGCAGTTCTTC

J: TRBJ2-7
D: -
V: TRBV30
size: -
CDR3: CAWRFGGLDEQYF
DNA: TGTGCCTGGAGGTTCGGAGGGTTAGACGAGCAGTACTTC

J: TRBJ1-5
D: -
V: TRBV19
size: -
CDR3: CASSSPRQVGNQPQHF
DNA: TGTGCCAGTAGCAGCCCGCGCCAGGTGGGGAATCAGCCCCAGCATTTT

J: TRBJ2-7
D: -
V: TRBV29-1
size: -
CDR3: CSVGPSAYEQYF
DNA: TGCAGCGTTGGACCGAGCGCCTACGAGCAGTACTTC

J: TRBJ2-4
D: -
V: TRBV7-3
size: -
CDR3: CASSLTGVDIQYF
DNA: TGTGCCAGCAGCTTGACGGGGGTAGACATTCAGTACTTC

J: TRBJ2-3
D: TRBD1
V: TRBV13
size: -
CDR3: CASSSRTGGSTDTQYF
DNA: TGTGCCAGCAGCTCGAGGACAGGGGGCAGTACAGATACGCAGTATTTT

J: TRBJ2-2
D: -
V: TRBV7-3
size: few
CDR3: CASSTPGRTNTGELFF
DNA: TGTGCCAGCAGCACACCCGGTCGGACGAACACCGGGGAGCTGTTTTTT

J: TRBJ1-5
D: -
V: TRBV2
size: -
CDR3: CASSLNVYQPQHF
DNA: TGTGCCAGCAGCCTCAATGTTTATCAGCCCCAGCATTTT

J: TRBJ1-1
D: -
V: TRBV12-3/TRBV12-4
size: few
CDR3: CASSFQGSPEAFF
DNA: TGTGCCAGCAGTTTTCAGGGGAGCCCTGAAGCTTTCTTT

J: TRBJ2-1
D: TRBD2
V: TRBV4-1
size: many
CDR3: CASSQAGLAGGPVNEQFF
DNA: TGCGCCAGCAGCCAAGCTGGACTAGCGGGAGGGCCGGTCAATGAGCAGTTCTTC

J: TRBJ2-1
D: TRBD2
V: TRBV24-1
size: -
CDR3: CATSEVASGGEQFF
DNA: TGTGCCACCAGTGAGGTGGCTAGCGGGGGTGAGCAGTTCTTC

J: TRBJ2-1
D: TRBD2
V: TRBV3-1
size: -
CDR3: CASTSAGRPFF
DNA: TGTGCCAGCACCAGCGCCGGGAGGCCTTTCTTC

J: TRBJ2-1
D: TRBD2
V: TRBV20-1
size: -
CDR3: CSALPGLADNEQFF
DNA: TGCAGTGCTCTACCGGGACTAGCGGACAATGAGCAGTTCTTC

J: TRBJ2-1
D: TRBD1
V: TRBV2
size: few
CDR3: CATTKTGGRLDEQFF
DNA: TGTGCCACCACTAAAACAGGGGGGAGATTAGACGAGCAGTTCTTC

J: TRBJ1-1
D: -
V: TRBV12-3/TRBV12-4
size: -
CDR3: CASSSGRGRTEAFF
DNA: TGTGCCAGCAGTTCCGGCCGGGGTAGAACTGAAGCTTTCTTT

J: TRBJ2-7
D: -
V: TRBV2
size: few
CDR3: CAKGPNSYEQYF
DNA: TGTGCCAAGGGACCGAACTCCTACGAGCAGTACTTC

J: TRBJ2-7
D: -
V: TRBV20-1
size: few
CDR3: CSAGRGSGEQYF
DNA: TGCAGTGCAGGGAGGGGGTCCGGCGAGCAGTACTTC

J: TRBJ1-3
D: TRBD1
V: TRBV5-1
size: many
CDR3: CASSLSTGVSGNTIYF
DNA: TGCGCCAGCAGCTTAAGTACAGGGGTTTCTGGAAACACCATATATTTT

J: TRBJ2-1
D: -
V: TRBV28
size: -
CDR3: CASSFAGEKIVDEQFF
DNA: TGTGCCAGCAGTTTTGCAGGAGAAAAGATTGTAGATGAGCAGTTCTTC

J: TRBJ2-7
D: TRBD2
V: TRBV18
size: few
CDR3: CASSPLTSVTPYEQYF
DNA: TGTGCCAGCTCACCACTGACTAGCGTGACGCCCTACGAGCAGTACTTC

J: TRBJ2-2
D: -
V: TRBV24-1
size: few
CDR3: CATSDLGGRIPGELFF
DNA: TGTGCCACCAGTGATTTAGGGGGGCGAATCCCCGGGGAGCTGTTTTTT

J: TRBJ2-1
D: -
V: TRBV20-1
size: few
CDR3: CSAREGYNEQFF
DNA: TGCAGTGCTAGGGAGGGGTACAATGAGCAGTTCTTC

J: TRBJ2-2
D: TRBD1
V: TRBV29-1
size: few
CDR3: CSASIWGQETGELFF
DNA: TGCAGCGCCTCAATCTGGGGACAGGAGACCGGGGAGCTGTTTTTT

J: TRBJ1-1
D: TRBD1
V: TRBV7-9
size: few
CDR3: CASSLTTGVEAFF
DNA: TGTGCCAGCAGCTTAACAACAGGGGTCGAAGCTTTCTTT

J: TRBJ2-6
D: -
V: TRBV29-1
size: many
CDR3: CSVHHSGANVLTF
DNA: TGCAGCGTCCACCACTCTGGGGCCAACGTCCTGACTTTC

J: TRBJ2-2
D: TRBD2
V: TRBV12-3/TRBV12-4
size: few
CDR3: CASSLKTSGADTGELFF
DNA: TGTGCCAGCAGTTTAAAAACTAGCGGGGCAGACACCGGGGAGCTGTTTTTT

J: TRBJ1-2
D: -
V: TRBV24-1
size: -
CDR3: CASRMRTNYGYTF
DNA: TGTGCCTCAAGGATGCGAACTAACTATGGCTACACCTTC

J: TRBJ1-4
D: TRBD1
V: TRBV11-2
size: many
CDR3: CASSPGQGREKLFF
DNA: TGTGCCAGCAGCCCCGGACAGGGGCGCGAAAAACTGTTTTTT

J: TRBJ1-1
D: -
V: TRBV5-1
size: -
CDR3: CASSDRGEAFF
DNA: TGCGCCAGCAGCGATCGAGGGGAAGCTTTCTTT

J: TRBJ1-2
D: -
V: TRBV20-1
size: few
CDR3: CSAIPGGYGYTF
DNA: TGCAGTGCTATTCCGGGAGGTTATGGCTACACCTTC

J: TRBJ1-3
D: -
V: TRBV4-2
size: few
CDR3: CASSQAFGLLTGNTIYF
DNA: TGTGCCAGCAGCCAAGCTTTTGGACTCCTGACTGGAAACACCATATATTTT

J: TRBJ2-7
D: -
V: TRBV7-9
size: -
CDR3: CASSSTENEQYF
DNA: TGTGCCAGCAGCTCGACAGAGAACGAGCAGTACTTC

J: TRBJ2-6
D: -
V: TRBV5-1
size: few
CDR3: CASSPGDSGANVLTF
DNA: TGCGCCAGCAGCCCAGGGGACTCTGGGGCCAACGTCCTGACTTTC

J: TRBJ2-7
D: TRBD1
V: TRBV29-1
size: -
CDR3: CSVSRDRGPLEQYF
DNA: TGCAGCGTTTCCCGGGACAGGGGGCCCCTCGAGCAGTACTTC

J: TRBJ2-7
D: -
V: TRBV29-1
size: few
CDR3: CSVVGPVSYEQYF
DNA: TGCAGCGTTGTGGGGCCGGTCTCCTACGAGCAGTACTTC

J: TRBJ2-4
D: -
V: TRBV5-1
size: few
CDR3: CASSLPEPGEGNIQYF
DNA: TGCGCCAGCAGCTTGCCAGAGCCTGGAGAGGGAAACATTCAGTACTTC

J: TRBJ2-1
D: -
V: TRBV29-1
size: few
CDR3: CSAGRSSYNEQFF
DNA: TGCAGCGCAGGGCGCAGCTCCTACAATGAGCAGTTCTTC

J: TRBJ2-3
D: -
V: TRBV6-5
size: few
CDR3: CASSYGVPDTQYF
DNA: TGTGCCAGCAGTTATGGGGTCCCAGATACGCAGTATTTT

J: TRBJ2-2
D: -
V: TRBV10-1
size: few
CDR3: CASSEAQGHTGELFF
DNA: TGCGCCAGCAGTGAAGCACAGGGACACACCGGGGAGCTGTTTTTT

J: TRBJ2-1
D: TRBD1
V: TRBV6-6
size: -
CDR3: CASSYGTGKRQFF
DNA: TGTGCCAGCAGTTACGGGACAGGGAAAAGGCAGTTCTTC